The entry below gives a single T cell receptor (beta chain) sequence along with its context. Antigen: not known. Trimming removed 4 bases from V and 1 base from J; junction bases left unmatched: 8. Germline lookup yields CDR1 SGHRS and CDR2 YFSETQ. The CDR3 is 16 amino acids. Researchers ran the PCR with 60 Vbeta and 13 Jbeta primers. Clones were read by immunoSEQ multiplex PCR, and TCRdb kept only the in-frame ones, dropping some. The profile covers approximately 110,000 clones, with more than 65% appearing a single time and around 4% taken by the ten largest. The data were obtained in a study of cytomegalovirus exposure and HLA in healthy donors. General observations from the study: A later analysis linked 15,000 to 20,000 TCR beta sequences to HLA alleles at 0.05 false discovery rate.

The genes are TRBV5-1 and TRBJ2-1, with 7 bases aligning to TRBD2. The source is a human donor in good health. The sequenced sample was PBMCs. The CDR3, as DNA: TGCGCCAGCAGCCCGGGGGGAGGCGGGTCCTACAATGAGCAGTTCTTC. This encodes CASSPGGGGSYNEQFF. The full variable domain, completed using reference TRBV5-1 and TRBJ2-1, is KAGVTQTPRYLIKTRGQQVTLSCSPISGHRSVSWYQQTPGQGLQFLFEYFSETQRNKGNFPGRFSGRQFSNSRSEMNVSTLELGDSALYLCASSPGGGGSYNEQFFGPGTRLTVL.